The source of this T cell receptor (beta chain) is a study of shared clonotypes between healthy human individuals. Some clones are missing from TCRdb's copy, which holds only in-frame ones; the method was immunoSEQ multiplex PCR. Altogether some 2.4 million clones are present, more than 85% being singletons, with the ten largest covering around 0.4%. This TCR derives from a young man in good health. Some clones in this sample may be carry-over from other donors' samples. The specimen sequenced was naive CD4+ T cells from PBMCs. Subset here: CD45RA+ positively selected.

The chain's CDR3 is CASSPPGQGWETQYF. The CDR3, as DNA: TGTGCCAGCTCACCACCGGGACAGGGATGGGAGACCCAGTACTTC. V gene TRBV18 combines with J gene TRBJ2-5; 9 bases align to TRBD1. This CDR3 region has 15 residues. CDR1 KGHSH and CDR2 LQKENI come from the germline V gene. V trimming: 0 bases; J trimming: 5 bases; junction bases outside the gene matches: 4.